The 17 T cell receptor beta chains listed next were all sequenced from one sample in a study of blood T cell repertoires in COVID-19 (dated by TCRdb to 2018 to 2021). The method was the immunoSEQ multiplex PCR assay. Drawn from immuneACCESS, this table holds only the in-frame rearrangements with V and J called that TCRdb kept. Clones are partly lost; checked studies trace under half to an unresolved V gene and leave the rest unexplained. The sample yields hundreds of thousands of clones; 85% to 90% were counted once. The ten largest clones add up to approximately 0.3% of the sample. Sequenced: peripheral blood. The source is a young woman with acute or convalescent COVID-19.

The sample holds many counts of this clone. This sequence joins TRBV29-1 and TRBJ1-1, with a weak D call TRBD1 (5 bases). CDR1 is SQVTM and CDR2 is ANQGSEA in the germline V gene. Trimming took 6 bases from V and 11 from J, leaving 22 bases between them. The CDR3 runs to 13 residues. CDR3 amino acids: CSVRSSDGGRAFF. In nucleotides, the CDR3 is TGCAGCGTGCGCAGTTCTGACGGGGGGAGGGCTTTCTTT.

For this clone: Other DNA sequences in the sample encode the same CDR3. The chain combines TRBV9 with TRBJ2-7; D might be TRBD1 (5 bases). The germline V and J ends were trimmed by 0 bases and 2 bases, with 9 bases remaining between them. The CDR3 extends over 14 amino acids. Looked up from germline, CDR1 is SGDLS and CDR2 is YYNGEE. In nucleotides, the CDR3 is TGTGCCAGCAGCGTAGGAGACAGCACCTACGAGCAGTACTTC. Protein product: CASSVGDSTYEQYF. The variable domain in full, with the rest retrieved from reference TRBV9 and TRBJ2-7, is DSGVTQTPKHLITATGQRVTLRCSPRSGDLSVYWYQQSLDQGLQFLIQYYNGEERAKGNILERFSAQQFPDLHSELNLSSLELGDSALYFCASSVGDSTYEQYFGPGTRLTVT.

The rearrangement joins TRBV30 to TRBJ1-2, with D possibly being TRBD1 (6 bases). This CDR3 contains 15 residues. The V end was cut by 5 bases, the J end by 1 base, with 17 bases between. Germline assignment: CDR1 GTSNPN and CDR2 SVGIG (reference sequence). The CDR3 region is CAWRGDNSFNYGYTF. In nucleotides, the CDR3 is TGTGCCTGGCGAGGGGACAATTCCTTTAACTATGGCTACACCTTC.

The CDR3 bases are TGTGCCACCAGCAGAGATCCGAACAGACTGAACACTGAAGCTTTCTTT. Amino acids: CATSRDPNRLNTEAFF. The rearrangement links TRBV15 to TRBJ1-1, with unresolved D. CDR3 length: 16 residues. Germline assignment: CDR1 LNHNV and CDR2 YYDKDF (reference sequence). V was cut by 0 bases and J by 0 bases, with 11 bases left in between.

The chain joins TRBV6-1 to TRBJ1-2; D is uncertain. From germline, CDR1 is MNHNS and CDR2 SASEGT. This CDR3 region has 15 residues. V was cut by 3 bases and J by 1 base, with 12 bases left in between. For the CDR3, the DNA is TGTGCCAGCAGTGATATCGGCGGCTTTAACTATGGCTACACCTTC. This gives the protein CASSDIGGFNYGYTF.

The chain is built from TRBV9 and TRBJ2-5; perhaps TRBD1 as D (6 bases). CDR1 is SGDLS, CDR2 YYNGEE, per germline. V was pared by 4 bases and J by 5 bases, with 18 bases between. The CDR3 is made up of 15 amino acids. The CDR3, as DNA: TGTGCCAGCAGCAGAGACGGGACACCCCTTGAGACCCAGTACTTC. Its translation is CASSRDGTPLETQYF.

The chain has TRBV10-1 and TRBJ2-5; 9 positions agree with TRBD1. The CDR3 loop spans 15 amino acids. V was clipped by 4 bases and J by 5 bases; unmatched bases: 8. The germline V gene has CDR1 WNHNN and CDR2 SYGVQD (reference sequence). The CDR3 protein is CASSARTGDSETQYF. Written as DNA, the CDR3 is TGCGCCAGCAGTGCCAGGACAGGGGATTCCGAGACCCAGTACTTC.

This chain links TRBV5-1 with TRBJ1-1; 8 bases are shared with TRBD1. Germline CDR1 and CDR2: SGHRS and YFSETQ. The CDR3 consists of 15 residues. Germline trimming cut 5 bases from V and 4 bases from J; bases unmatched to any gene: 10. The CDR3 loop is CASRVRGGQVTEAFF. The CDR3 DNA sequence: TGCGCCAGCAGGGTGCGCGGGGGACAGGTCACTGAAGCTTTCTTT.

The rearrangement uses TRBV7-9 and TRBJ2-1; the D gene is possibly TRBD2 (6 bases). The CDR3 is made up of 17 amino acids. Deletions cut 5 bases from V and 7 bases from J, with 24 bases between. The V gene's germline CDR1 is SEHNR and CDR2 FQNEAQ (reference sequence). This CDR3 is CASSKLLGGSGGNEQFF. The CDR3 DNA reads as TGTGCCAGCAGCAAACTCCTCGGTGGATCCGGGGGAAATGAGCAGTTCTTC.

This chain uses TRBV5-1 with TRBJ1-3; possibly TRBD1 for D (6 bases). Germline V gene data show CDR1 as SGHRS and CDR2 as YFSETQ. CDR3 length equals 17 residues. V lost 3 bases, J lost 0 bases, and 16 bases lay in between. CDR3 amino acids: CASSWGHRASSGNTIYF. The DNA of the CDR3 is TGCGCCAGCAGCTGGGGACATAGGGCTTCCTCTGGAAACACCATATATTTT.

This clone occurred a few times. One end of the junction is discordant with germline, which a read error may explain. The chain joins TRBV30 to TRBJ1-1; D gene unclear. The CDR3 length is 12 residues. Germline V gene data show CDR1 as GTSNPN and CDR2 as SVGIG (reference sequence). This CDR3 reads CAWSPYDTEAFF. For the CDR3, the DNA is TGTGCCTGGAGTCCATATGACACAGAAGCTTTCTTT.

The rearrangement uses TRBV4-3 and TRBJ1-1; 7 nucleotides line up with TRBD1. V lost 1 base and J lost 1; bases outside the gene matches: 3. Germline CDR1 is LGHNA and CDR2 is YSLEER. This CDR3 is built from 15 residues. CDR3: CASSQVNRGNTEAFF. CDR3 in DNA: TGCGCCAGCAGCCAAGTCAACAGGGGGAACACTGAAGCTTTCTTT.

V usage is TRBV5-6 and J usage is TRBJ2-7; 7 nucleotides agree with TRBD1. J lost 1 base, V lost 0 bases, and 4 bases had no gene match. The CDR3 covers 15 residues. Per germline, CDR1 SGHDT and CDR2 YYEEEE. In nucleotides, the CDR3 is TGTGCCAGCAGCTTGGCCGGGACAGAATCCTACGAGCAGTACTTC. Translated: CASSLAGTESYEQYF.

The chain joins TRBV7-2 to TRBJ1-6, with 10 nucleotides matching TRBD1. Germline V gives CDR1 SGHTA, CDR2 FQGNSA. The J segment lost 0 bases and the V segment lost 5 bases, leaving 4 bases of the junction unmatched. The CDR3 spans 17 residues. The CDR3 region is CASSARTGGSYNSPLHF. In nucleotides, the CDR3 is TGTGCCAGCAGCGCCCGGACAGGGGGCTCCTATAATTCACCCCTCCACTTT.

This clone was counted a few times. The CDR3: CASRDSPFGTF. In DNA form, the CDR3 reads TGTGCCAGCCGGGACAGTCCCTTCGGCACCTTC. The chain has TRBV21-1 and TRBJ1-2; the table's D call, TRBD1, was not checked against the DNA. TRBV21-1 is marked as a pseudogene. This CDR3 spans 11 amino acids.

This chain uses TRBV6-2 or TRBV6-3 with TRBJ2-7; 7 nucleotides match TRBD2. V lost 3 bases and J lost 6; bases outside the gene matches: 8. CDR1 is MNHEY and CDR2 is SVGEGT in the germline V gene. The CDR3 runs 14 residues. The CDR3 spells CASSYRPAGVEQYF. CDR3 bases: TGTGCCAGCAGTTATCGGCCTGCGGGGGTCGAGCAGTACTTC.

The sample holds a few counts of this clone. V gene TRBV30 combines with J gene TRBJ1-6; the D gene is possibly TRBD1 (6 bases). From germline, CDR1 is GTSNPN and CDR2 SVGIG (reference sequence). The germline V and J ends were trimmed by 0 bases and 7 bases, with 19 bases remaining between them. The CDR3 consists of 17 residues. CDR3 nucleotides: TGTGCCTGGAGTGTACTCGTCTTGCAGGGGAAGAATTCACCCCTCCACTTT. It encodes CAWSVLVLQGKNSPLHF.